This T cell receptor (beta chain) is from a study of CD8+ T cells in alopecia areata. Treatment described: oral pan-JAK inhibitor, 5-10 mg twice daily. Regarding this clone: The antigen remains unidentified.

Study-wide points: For lesional scalp, especially alopecia totalis/universalis, clonality was higher than in normal scalp.

CDR3 size: 15 residues. Germline loops: CDR1 MGHRA, CDR2 YSYEKL. Trimming removed 1 base from V and 0 bases from J; junction bases left unmatched: 1. Extracted RNA was reverse transcribed, and the resulting cDNA served as sequencing template. Repertoires were generated with immunoSEQ multiplex PCR, while TCRdb's copy carries only in-frame clones and drops some. This sample has roughly 100,000 clones; 61% occur once, and the top ten carry 15%. The origin of this receptor is a human donor with alopecia areata. V is TRBV4-1 and J is TRBJ2-3, with 7 bases lining up with TRBD1. The sequences come from CD8+ T cells sorted from blood, collected at week 4, from a patient treated with tofacitinib. As DNA, the CDR3 is TGCGCCAGCAGCCAAGGACAGGGCAGCACAGATACGCAGTATTTT. This translates into CASSQGQGSTDTQYF.